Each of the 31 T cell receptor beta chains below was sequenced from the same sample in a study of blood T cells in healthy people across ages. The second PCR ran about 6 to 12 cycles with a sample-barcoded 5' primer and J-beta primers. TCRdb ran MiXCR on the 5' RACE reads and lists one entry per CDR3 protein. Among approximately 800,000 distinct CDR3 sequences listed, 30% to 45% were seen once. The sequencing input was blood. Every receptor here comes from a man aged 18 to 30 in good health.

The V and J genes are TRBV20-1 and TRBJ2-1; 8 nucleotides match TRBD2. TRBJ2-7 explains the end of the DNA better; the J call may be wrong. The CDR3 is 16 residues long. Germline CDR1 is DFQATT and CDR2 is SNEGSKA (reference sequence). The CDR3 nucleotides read TGCAGTGCTAGCAGCCTCCGGGGGGGCCGTTACAATGAGCAGTACTTC. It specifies CSASSLRGGRYNEQYF.

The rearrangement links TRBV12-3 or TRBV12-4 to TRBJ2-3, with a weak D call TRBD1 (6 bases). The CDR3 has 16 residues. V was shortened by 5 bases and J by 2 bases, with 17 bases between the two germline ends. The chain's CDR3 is CASSPITDRNTDTQYF. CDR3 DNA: TGTGCCAGCAGTCCGATAACCGACAGGAACACAGATACGCAGTATTTT.

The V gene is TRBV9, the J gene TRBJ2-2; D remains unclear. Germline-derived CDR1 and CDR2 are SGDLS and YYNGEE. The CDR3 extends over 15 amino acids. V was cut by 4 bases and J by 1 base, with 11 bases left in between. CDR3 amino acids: CASSPIDGNTGELFF. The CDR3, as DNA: TGTGCCAGCAGCCCGATTGACGGGAACACCGGGGAGCTGTTTTTT.

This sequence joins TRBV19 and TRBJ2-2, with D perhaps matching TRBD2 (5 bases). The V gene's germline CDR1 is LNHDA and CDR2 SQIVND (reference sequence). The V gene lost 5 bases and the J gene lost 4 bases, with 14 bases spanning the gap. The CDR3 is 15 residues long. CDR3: CASSYGGYPTGELFF. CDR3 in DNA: TGTGCCAGTAGTTATGGAGGCTATCCCACCGGGGAGCTGTTTTTT.

CDR3: CASSYGGGAKTQYF. As DNA, the CDR3 is TGTGCCAGCAGTTATGGCGGGGGGGCCAAGACCCAGTACTTC. The chain employs TRBV6-2 or TRBV6-3 and TRBJ2-5; 9 nucleotides align to TRBD2. The V and J ends lost 3 bases and 6 bases, in that order; junction bases with no gene match: 5. The CDR3 contains 14 residues. Germline V lookup: CDR1 MNHEY, CDR2 SVGEGT.

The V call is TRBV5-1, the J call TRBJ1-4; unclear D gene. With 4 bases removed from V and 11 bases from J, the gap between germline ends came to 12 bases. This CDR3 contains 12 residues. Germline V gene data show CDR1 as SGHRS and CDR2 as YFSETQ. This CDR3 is CASSSALGKLFF. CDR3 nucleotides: TGCGCCAGCAGCAGTGCTTTGGGGAAACTGTTTTTT. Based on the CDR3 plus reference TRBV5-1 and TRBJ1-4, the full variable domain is KAGVTQTPRYLIKTRGQQVTLSCSPISGHRSVSWYQQTPGQGLQFLFEYFSETQRNKGNFPGRFSGRQFSNSRSEMNVSTLELGDSALYLCASSSALGKLFFGSGTQLSVL.

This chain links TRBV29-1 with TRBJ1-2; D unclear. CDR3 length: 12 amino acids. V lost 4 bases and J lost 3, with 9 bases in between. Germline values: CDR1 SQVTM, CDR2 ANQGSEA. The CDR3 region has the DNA TGCAGCGTTGCCGGGAGGGACTATGGCTACACCTTC. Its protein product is CSVAGRDYGYTF.

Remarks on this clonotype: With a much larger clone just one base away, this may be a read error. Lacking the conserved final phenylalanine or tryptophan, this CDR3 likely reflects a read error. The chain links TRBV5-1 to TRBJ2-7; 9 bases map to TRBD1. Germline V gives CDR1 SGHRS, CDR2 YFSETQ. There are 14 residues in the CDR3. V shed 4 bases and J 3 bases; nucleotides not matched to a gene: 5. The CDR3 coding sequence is TGCGCCAGCAGCACGGACAGGGGCATCTACGAGCAGTACTTA. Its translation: CASSTDRGIYEQYL.

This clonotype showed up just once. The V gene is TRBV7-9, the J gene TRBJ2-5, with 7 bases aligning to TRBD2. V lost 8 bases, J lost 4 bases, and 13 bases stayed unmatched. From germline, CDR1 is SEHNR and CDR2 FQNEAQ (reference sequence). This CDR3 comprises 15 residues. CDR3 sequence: CASYSSPAGRETQYF. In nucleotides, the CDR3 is TGTGCCAGCTACTCTTCTCCAGCGGGGCGAGAGACCCAGTACTTC.

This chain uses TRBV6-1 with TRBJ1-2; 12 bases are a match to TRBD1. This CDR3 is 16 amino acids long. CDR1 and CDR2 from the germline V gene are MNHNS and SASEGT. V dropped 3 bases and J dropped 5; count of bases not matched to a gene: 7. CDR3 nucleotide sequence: TGTGCCAGCAGTGAGGGACAGGGGGCCTCTGGTTATGGCTACACCTTC. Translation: CASSEGQGASGYGYTF.

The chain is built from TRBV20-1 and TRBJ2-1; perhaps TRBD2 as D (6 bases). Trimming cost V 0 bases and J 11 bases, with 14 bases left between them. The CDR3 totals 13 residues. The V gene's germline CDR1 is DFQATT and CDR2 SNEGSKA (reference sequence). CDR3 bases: TGCAGTGCTAGAGAGATCGGGACTCTAAAGCAGTTCTTC. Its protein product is CSAREIGTLKQFF.

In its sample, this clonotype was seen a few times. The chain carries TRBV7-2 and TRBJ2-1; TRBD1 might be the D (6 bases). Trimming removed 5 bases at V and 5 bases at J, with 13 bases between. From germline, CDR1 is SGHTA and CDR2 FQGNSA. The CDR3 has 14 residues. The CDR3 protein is CASSPQGEDNEQFF. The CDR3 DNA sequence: TGTGCCAGCAGCCCACAGGGAGAGGACAATGAGCAGTTCTTC.

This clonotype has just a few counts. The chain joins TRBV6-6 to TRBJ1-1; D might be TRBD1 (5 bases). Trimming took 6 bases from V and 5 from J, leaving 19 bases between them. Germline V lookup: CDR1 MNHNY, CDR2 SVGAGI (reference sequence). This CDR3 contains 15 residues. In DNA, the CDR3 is TGTGCCAGCAGGGCCAGGGTAGGAGGAAGGACTGAAGCTTTCTTT. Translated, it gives CASRARVGGRTEAFF.

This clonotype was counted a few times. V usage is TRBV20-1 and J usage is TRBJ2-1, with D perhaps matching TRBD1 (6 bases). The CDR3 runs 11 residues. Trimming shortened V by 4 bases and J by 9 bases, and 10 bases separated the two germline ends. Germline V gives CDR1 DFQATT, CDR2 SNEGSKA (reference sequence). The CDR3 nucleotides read TGCAGTGCTACACAGGGTGCTGAGCAGTTCTTC. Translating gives CSATQGAEQFF.

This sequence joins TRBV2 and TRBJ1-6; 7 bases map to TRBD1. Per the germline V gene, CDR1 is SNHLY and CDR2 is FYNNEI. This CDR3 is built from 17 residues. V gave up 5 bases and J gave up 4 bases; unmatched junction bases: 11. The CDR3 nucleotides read TGTGCCAGCAGTCCCGCCCCCGGGACAGCTTATAATTCACCCCTCCACTTT. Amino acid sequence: CASSPAPGTAYNSPLHF.

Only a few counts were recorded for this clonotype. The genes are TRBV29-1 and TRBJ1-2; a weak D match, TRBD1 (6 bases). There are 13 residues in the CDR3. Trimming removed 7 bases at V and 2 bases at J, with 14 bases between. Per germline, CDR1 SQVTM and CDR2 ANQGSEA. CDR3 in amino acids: CSAQGHTNYGYTF. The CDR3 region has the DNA TGCAGCGCTCAGGGACATACGAACTATGGCTACACCTTC.

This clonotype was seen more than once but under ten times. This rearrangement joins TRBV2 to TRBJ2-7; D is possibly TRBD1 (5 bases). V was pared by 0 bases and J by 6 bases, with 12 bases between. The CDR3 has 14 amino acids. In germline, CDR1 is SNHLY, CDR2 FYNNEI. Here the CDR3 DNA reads TGTGCCAGCAGTGAAGCGCTCAGGGCAGGCGAGCAGTACTTC. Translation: CASSEALRAGEQYF.

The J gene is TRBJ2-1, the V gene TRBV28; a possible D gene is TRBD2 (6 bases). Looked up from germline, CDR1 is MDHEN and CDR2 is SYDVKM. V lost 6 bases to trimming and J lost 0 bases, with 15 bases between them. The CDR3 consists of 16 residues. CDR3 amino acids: CASSHIPGSSYNEQFF. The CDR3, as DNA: TGTGCCAGCAGCCATATCCCCGGGAGCTCCTACAATGAGCAGTTCTTC. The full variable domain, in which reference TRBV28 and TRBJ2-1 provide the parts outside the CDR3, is DVKVTQSSRYLVKRTGEKVFLECVQDMDHENMFWYRQDPGLGLRLIYFSYDVKMKEKGDIPEGYSVSREKKERFSLILESASTNQTSMYLCASSHIPGSSYNEQFFGPGTRLTVL.

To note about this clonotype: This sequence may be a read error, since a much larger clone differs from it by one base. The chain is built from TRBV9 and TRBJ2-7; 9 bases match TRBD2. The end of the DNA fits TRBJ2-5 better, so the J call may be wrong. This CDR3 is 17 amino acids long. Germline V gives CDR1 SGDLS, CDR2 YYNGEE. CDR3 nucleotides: TGTGCCAGCAGCGTAGAGTCTAGCGGGGTGTTAGGAGAGACCCAGTACTTC. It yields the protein CASSVESSGVLGETQYF.

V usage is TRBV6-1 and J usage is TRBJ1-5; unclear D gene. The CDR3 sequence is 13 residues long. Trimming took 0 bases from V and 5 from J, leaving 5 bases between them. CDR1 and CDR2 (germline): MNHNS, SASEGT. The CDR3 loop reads CASSEALDQPQHF. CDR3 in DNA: TGTGCCAGCAGTGAAGCCTTGGATCAGCCCCAGCATTTT.

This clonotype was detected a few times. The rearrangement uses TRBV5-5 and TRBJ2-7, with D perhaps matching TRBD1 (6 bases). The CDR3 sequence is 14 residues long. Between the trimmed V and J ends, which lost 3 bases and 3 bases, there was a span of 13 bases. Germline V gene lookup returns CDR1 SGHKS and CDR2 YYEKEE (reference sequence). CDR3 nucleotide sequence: TGTGCCAGCAGCTGGGGAGAAGGGGGCTACGAGCAGTACTTC. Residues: CASSWGEGGYEQYF.

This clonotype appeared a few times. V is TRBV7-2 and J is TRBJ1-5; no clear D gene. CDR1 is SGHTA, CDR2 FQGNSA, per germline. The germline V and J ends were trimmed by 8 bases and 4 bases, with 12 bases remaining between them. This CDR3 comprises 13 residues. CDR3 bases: TGTGCCAGCGGGGTTGGTCCGAATCAGCCCCAGCATTTT. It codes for CASGVGPNQPQHF. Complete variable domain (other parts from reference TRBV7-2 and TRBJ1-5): GAGVSQSPSNKVTEKGKDVELRCDPISGHTALYWYRQSLGQGLEFLIYFQGNSAPDKSGLPSDRFSAERTGGSVSTLTIQRTQQEDSAVYLCASGVGPNQPQHFGDGTRLSIL.

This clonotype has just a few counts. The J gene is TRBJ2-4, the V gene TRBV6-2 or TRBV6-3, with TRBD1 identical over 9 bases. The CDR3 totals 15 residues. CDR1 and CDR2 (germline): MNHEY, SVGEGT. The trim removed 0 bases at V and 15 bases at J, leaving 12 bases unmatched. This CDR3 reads CASSYSGQGLHERYF. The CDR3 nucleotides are TGTGCCAGCAGTTACTCGGGACAGGGCCTCCACGAGCGGTACTTC.

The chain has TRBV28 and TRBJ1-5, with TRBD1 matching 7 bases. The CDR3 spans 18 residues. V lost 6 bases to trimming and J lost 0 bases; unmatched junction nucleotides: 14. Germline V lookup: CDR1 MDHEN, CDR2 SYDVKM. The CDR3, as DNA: TGTGCCAGCAGGCAGCCCCCCGACAGGGAGAATAGCAATCAGCCCCAGCATTTT. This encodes CASRQPPDRENSNQPQHF. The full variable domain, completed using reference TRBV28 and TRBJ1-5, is DVKVTQSSRYLVKRTGEKVFLECVQDMDHENMFWYRQDPGLGLRLIYFSYDVKMKEKGDIPEGYSVSREKKERFSLILESASTNQTSMYLCASRQPPDRENSNQPQHFGDGTRLSIL.

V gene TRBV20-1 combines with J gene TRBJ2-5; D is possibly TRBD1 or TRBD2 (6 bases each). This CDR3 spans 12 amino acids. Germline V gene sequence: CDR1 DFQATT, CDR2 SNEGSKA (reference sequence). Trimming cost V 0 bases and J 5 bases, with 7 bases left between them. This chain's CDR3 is CSAREGGETQYF. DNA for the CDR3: TGCAGTGCTAGAGAAGGGGGGGAGACCCAGTACTTC.

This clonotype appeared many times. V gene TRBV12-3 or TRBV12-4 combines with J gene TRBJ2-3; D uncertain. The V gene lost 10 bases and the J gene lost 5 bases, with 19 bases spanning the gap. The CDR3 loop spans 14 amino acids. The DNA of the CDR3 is TGTGCCACCCAATGGGGTTTTGGGGAAGATACGCAGTATTTT. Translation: CATQWGFGEDTQYF.

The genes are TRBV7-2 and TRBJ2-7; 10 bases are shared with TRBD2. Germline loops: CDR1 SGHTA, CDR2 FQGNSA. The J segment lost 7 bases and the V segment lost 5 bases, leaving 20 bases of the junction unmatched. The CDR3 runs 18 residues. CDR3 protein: CASSTPLGTSVGVNEQYF. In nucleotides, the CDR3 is TGTGCCAGCAGCACTCCTCTAGGGACTAGCGTTGGGGTCAATGAGCAGTACTTC.

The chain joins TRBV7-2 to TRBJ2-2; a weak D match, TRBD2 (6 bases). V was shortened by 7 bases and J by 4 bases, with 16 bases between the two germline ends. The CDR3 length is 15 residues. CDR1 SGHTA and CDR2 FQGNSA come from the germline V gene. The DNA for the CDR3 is TGTGCCAGCACCCCTAGCGAGATTAGCACCGGGGAGCTGTTTTTT. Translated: CASTPSEISTGELFF.

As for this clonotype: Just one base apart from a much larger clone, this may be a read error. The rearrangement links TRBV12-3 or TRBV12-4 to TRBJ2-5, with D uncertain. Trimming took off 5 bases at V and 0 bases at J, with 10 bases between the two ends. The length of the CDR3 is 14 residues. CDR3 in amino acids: CASSVSGYQETQYF. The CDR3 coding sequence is TGTGCCAGCAGTGTATCAGGCTACCAAGAGACCCAGTACTTC.

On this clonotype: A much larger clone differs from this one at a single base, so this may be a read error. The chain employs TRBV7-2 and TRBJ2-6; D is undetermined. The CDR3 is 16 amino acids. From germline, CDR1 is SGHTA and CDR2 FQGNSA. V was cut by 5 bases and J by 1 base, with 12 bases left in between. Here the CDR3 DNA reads TGTGCCAGCAGCCTTAGCATCGTGTCTGGGGCCAACGTCCTGACTTTC. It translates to CASSLSIVSGANVLTF.

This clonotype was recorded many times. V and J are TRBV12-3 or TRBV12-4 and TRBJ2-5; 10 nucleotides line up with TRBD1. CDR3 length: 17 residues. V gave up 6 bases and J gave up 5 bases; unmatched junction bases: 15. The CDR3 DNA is TGTGCCAGCAGCCTAAGGGACAGGGGAGAGTTTTGGGAGACCCAGTACTTC. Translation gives CASSLRDRGEFWETQYF.